These 27 T cell receptor beta chains originate from one sample sequenced in a study of cytomegalovirus exposure and HLA in healthy donors. Use of 60 Vbeta and 13 Jbeta primers characterized the PCR. Clones were sequenced by immunoSEQ multiplex PCR, and TCRdb holds only the in-frame ones, with some missing. The table lists nearly 200,000 clones, about four fifths of them singletons, with approximately 0.098% in the top ten. The sequencing input was PBMCs. The receptor source for this set is a boy between 2 and 10 years old in good health and CMV-seronegative.

This clone showed up just a few times. This CDR3 reads CASTIEGGNQPQHF. CDR3 DNA: TGTGCCAGCACAATAGAGGGCGGCAATCAGCCCCAGCATTTT. This sequence joins TRBV2 and TRBJ1-5, with unresolved D. The CDR3 is made up of 14 amino acids. The germline V gene encodes CDR1 SNHLY and CDR2 FYNNEI. Trimming removed 7 bases from V and 2 bases from J, with 12 bases in between.

The CDR3: CASSGANQPQHF. CDR3 DNA: TGTGCCAGCAGTGGGGCTAATCAGCCCCAGCATTTT. The rearrangement uses TRBV6-6 and TRBJ1-5; perhaps TRBD1 as D (5 bases). The germline CDR1 and CDR2 sequences are MNHNY and SVGAGI (reference sequence). The CDR3 sequence is 12 residues long. Trimming left V 5 bases short and J 4 bases short, with 6 bases between.

The chain recombines TRBV4-3 with TRBJ2-1; 9 bases fit TRBD1. Germline values: CDR1 LGHNA, CDR2 YSLEER. This CDR3 has 14 amino acids. With 5 bases clipped from V and 6 bases from J, the junction kept 5 bases outside the gene matches. The CDR3 region has the DNA TGCGCCAGCAGCAGACTGACAGGGGGCAATGAGCAGTTCTTC. Amino acids: CASSRLTGGNEQFF.

The J gene is TRBJ1-4, the V gene TRBV2; 9 bases line up with TRBD1. The CDR3 is 18 residues long. CDR1 and CDR2 (germline): SNHLY, FYNNEI. Losses at the gene ends were 3 bases for V and 11 bases for J; bases not matched to a gene: 19. The CDR3 DNA follows: TGTGCCAGCAGTGACCCCAGCTCCCCGACAGGGGGGTTGAATAAACTGTTTTTT. Translated, it gives CASSDPSSPTGGLNKLFF.

Concerning this clone itself: One end of the junction fails to match germline, which may point to a read error. The chain combines TRBV7-7 with TRBJ1-6; D is ambiguous. Germline CDR1 SSHAT, CDR2 FNYEAQ (reference sequence). The CDR3 is made up of 13 amino acids. The chain's CDR3 is CASSLSQNSPLHF. DNA for the CDR3: TGTGCTAGCAGCCTGTCCCAGAATTCACCCCTCCACTTT.

V gene TRBV30 combines with J gene TRBJ2-3; D is unclear. Trimming left V 7 bases short and J 1 base short, with 12 bases between. Germline V gene data show CDR1 as GTSNPN and CDR2 as SVGIG (reference sequence). The CDR3 has 13 amino acids. The CDR3 sequence: CASKRLGTDTQYF. CDR3 coding DNA: TGTGCCTCAAAAAGACTGGGCACAGATACGCAGTATTTT.

The rearrangement links TRBV2 to TRBJ2-1; no reliable D call. The CDR3 length is 10 residues. The germline gives CDR1 SNHLY, CDR2 FYNNEI. The V end was cut by 5 bases, the J end by 8 bases, with 4 bases between. CDR3 in DNA: TGTGCCAGCAGTAACTATGAGCAGTTCTTC. This codes for CASSNYEQFF.

This chain connects TRBV6-5 to TRBJ2-3; no definite D call. The V gene lost 5 bases and the J gene lost 2 bases, with 11 bases spanning the gap. CDR1 and CDR2 from the germline V gene are MNHEY and SVGAGI. The CDR3 is 14 amino acids. CDR3 in amino acids: CASSSSRSTDTQYF. The DNA of the CDR3 is TGTGCCAGCAGTAGTAGCAGATCCACAGATACGCAGTATTTT.

V usage is TRBV9 and J usage is TRBJ2-1; D is perhaps TRBD1 (5 bases). Trimming removed 4 bases at V and 4 bases at J, with 15 bases between. This CDR3 is 15 amino acids long. The germline V gene encodes CDR1 SGDLS and CDR2 YYNGEE. CDR3 in amino acids: CASSPRPGLYNEQFF. The DNA for the CDR3 is TGTGCCAGCAGCCCCCGGCCAGGGCTTTACAATGAGCAGTTCTTC. Based on the CDR3 plus reference TRBV9 and TRBJ2-1, the full variable domain is DSGVTQTPKHLITATGQRVTLRCSPRSGDLSVYWYQQSLDQGLQFLIQYYNGEERAKGNILERFSAQQFPDLHSELNLSSLELGDSALYFCASSPRPGLYNEQFFGPGTRLTVL.

The chain couples TRBV6-1 to TRBJ2-1; D possibly corresponds to TRBD2 (5 bases). Germline CDR1 and CDR2: MNHNS and SASEGT. The CDR3 runs to 13 residues. V dropped 2 bases and J dropped 9 bases, with 11 bases sitting between them. The CDR3, as DNA: TGTGCCAGCAGTGAACGGGGTGGGCGTGAGCAGTTCTTC. As protein: CASSERGGREQFF.

This clone was detected only a few times. The chain couples TRBV7-8 to TRBJ2-7, with 11 bases that match TRBD2. Trimming cost V 8 bases and J 2 bases; bases outside gene matches: 8. This CDR3 is built from 15 residues. Looked up from germline, CDR1 is SGHVS and CDR2 is FQNEAQ. The CDR3 protein is CASGLLAGETYEQYF. The CDR3 nucleotides read TGTGCCAGCGGTTTACTAGCGGGGGAAACCTACGAGCAGTACTTC.

V usage is TRBV5-4 and J usage is TRBJ1-2, with D unclear. Deletions cut 0 bases from V and 4 bases from J, with 13 bases between. The CDR3 loop spans 15 amino acids. Germline-derived CDR1 and CDR2 are SGHNT and YYREEE (reference sequence). Written as DNA, the CDR3 is TGTGCCAGCAGCTTGGGCGGGAGGGAGACCTATGGCTACACCTTC. Amino acid sequence: CASSLGGRETYGYTF. Full variable domain (missing parts from reference TRBV5-4 and TRBJ1-2): ETGVTQSPTHLIKTRGQQVTLRCSSQSGHNTVSWYQQALGQGPQFIFQYYREEENGRGNFPPRFSGLQFPNYSSELNVNALELDDSALYLCASSLGGRETYGYTFGSGTRLTVV.

Regarding this clone: This sample also contains other DNA sequences that code for the same CDR3. The chain uses TRBV7-2 and TRBJ1-2, with 9 bases aligning to TRBD1. This CDR3 region has 13 residues. Germline loops: CDR1 SGHTA, CDR2 FQGNSA. V trimming: 4 bases; J trimming: 8 bases; junction bases outside the gene matches: 5. The CDR3 loop is CASSSRDRVGYTF. CDR3 bases: TGTGCCAGCAGCTCCCGGGACAGGGTAGGCTACACCTTC.

Note on this clone: The identical CDR3 is also encoded by other nucleotide sequences in the sample. This chain uses TRBV15 with TRBJ2-7; D unclear. Germline V lookup: CDR1 LNHNV, CDR2 YYDKDF (reference sequence). V was clipped by 1 base and J by 4 bases, with 8 bases between them. The CDR3 is 13 residues long. DNA for the CDR3: TGTGCCACCAGCAGAGGGCGGAGTTACGAGCAGTACTTC. Its protein is CATSRGRSYEQYF. The full variable domain, in which reference TRBV15 and TRBJ2-7 provide the parts outside the CDR3, is DAMVIQNPRYQVTQFGKPVTLSCSQTLNHNVMYWYQQKSSQAPKLLFHYYDKDFNNEADTPDNFQSRRPNTSFCFLDIRSPGLGDTAMYLCATSRGRSYEQYFGPGTRLTVT.

The rearrangement links TRBV4-3 to TRBJ2-1; TRBD1 aligns across 8 bases. The germline V gene encodes CDR1 LGHNA and CDR2 YSLEER. V lost 0 bases and J lost 13; bases outside the gene matches: 11. The CDR3 covers 15 residues. This CDR3 reads CASSQDSRTGTPQFF. CDR3 sequence (DNA): TGCGCCAGCAGCCAAGATAGCAGGACAGGGACGCCCCAGTTCTTC.

About this clone: Distinct nucleotide sequences in the sample also encode this CDR3. V usage is TRBV10-3 and J usage is TRBJ2-7; D perhaps matches TRBD2 (5 bases). The CDR3 has 15 amino acids. V lost 6 bases to trimming and J lost 4 bases, with 19 bases between them. Germline V lookup: CDR1 ENHRY, CDR2 SYGVKD. CDR3: CAISPEDLGGYEQYF. The CDR3 DNA is TGTGCCATCAGCCCGGAGGATCTAGGTGGATACGAGCAGTACTTC.

V usage is TRBV7-9 and J usage is TRBJ1-2, with 7 bases that match TRBD1. CDR3 length: 13 amino acids. Germline trimming cut 4 bases from V and 10 bases from J; bases unmatched to any gene: 9. Looked up from germline, CDR1 is SEHNR and CDR2 is FQNEAQ (reference sequence). The CDR3 loop is CASSSSGTALYTF. CDR3 DNA sequence: TGTGCCAGCAGCTCGTCGGGGACAGCCCTCTACACCTTC.

The chain has TRBV7-2 and TRBJ2-5, with TRBD1 as a possible D gene (6 bases). Germline CDR1 reads SGHTA; CDR2 reads FQGNSA. V lost 0 bases, J lost 1 base, and 9 bases lay in between. The CDR3 extends over 15 amino acids. The CDR3 sequence is CASSLAGASQETQYF. CDR3 bases: TGTGCCAGCAGCTTAGCGGGGGCCTCCCAAGAGACCCAGTACTTC.

The V and J genes are TRBV18 and TRBJ1-2; 10 nucleotides match TRBD1. Germline V CDR1 and CDR2: KGHSH, LQKENI. V was pared by 0 bases and J by 8 bases, with 6 bases of the junction left unmatched. The CDR3 is 15 amino acids. As DNA, the CDR3 is TGTGCCAGCTCACCACCGGGGACAGGGGCGGAAGGCTACACCTTC. Its protein product is CASSPPGTGAEGYTF.

The sample holds a few counts of this clone. CDR3 sequence reads: CASNWGPSENTDTQYF. For the CDR3, the DNA is TGCGCCAGCAATTGGGGTCCTAGCGAAAACACAGATACGCAGTATTTT. V usage is TRBV5-1 and J usage is TRBJ2-3; possible D gene TRBD2, 6 bases. V dropped 6 bases and J dropped 2 bases, with 19 bases sitting between them. The CDR3 contains 16 residues. Germline V CDR1 and CDR2: SGHRS, YFSETQ.

The rearrangement links TRBV4-2 to TRBJ2-3, with D unclear. Trimming stripped 0 bases from V and 1 base from J, with 11 bases between. The CDR3 is made up of 16 amino acids. In germline, CDR1 is LGHNA, CDR2 YNFKEQ. The CDR3 sequence: CASSQDITSRTDTQYF. CDR3 nucleotide sequence: TGTGCCAGCAGCCAAGATATTACTTCCCGCACAGATACGCAGTATTTT.

The genes are TRBV2 and TRBJ2-3, with D possibly matching TRBD2 (6 bases). The CDR3 extends over 14 amino acids. CDR1 is SNHLY, CDR2 FYNNEI, per germline. V lost 7 bases to trimming and J lost 0 bases, with 11 bases between them. As DNA, the CDR3 is TGTGCCAGCACGGGACTCACTAGCACAGATACGCAGTATTTT. Its protein is CASTGLTSTDTQYF.

V and J are TRBV28 and TRBJ1-1, with a tentative D call TRBD1 (5 bases). CDR3 length: 14 residues. The germline gives CDR1 MDHEN, CDR2 SYDVKM. The ends were cut back, 3 bases at V and 4 bases at J, with 12 bases in the middle. The CDR3 reads CASSLGLKGTEAFF. The CDR3 DNA sequence: TGTGCCAGCAGTTTGGGACTTAAGGGCACTGAAGCTTTCTTT.

The rearrangement links TRBV6-1 to TRBJ1-2; D is possibly TRBD1 (5 bases). The CDR3 consists of 16 residues. Trimming shortened V by 2 bases and J by 1 base, and 14 bases separated the two germline ends. Germline values: CDR1 MNHNS, CDR2 SASEGT. The CDR3 coding sequence is TGTGCCAGCAGTGAAAGGTCTACAGGACGTAACTATGGCTACACCTTC. Its translation: CASSERSTGRNYGYTF.

This rearrangement joins TRBV7-9 to TRBJ2-1, with TRBD2 matching 7 bases. CDR1 is SEHNR and CDR2 is FQNEAQ in the germline V gene (reference sequence). Unmatched junction bases numbered 10, after V lost 5 bases and J lost 15 bases. The CDR3 spans 12 residues. CDR3 coding DNA: TGTGCCAGCAGCGCAGCGGGGTTTATTCCGTTCTTC. This gives the protein CASSAAGFIPFF.

This sequence joins TRBV7-9 and TRBJ2-1, with a weak D call TRBD2 (5 bases). This CDR3 has 14 amino acids. Germline loops: CDR1 SEHNR, CDR2 FQNEAQ (reference sequence). V dropped 4 bases and J dropped 3 bases, with 10 bases sitting between them. The CDR3 nucleotides read TGTGCCAGCAGCTACGGGGTTATCTACAATGAGCAGTTCTTC. This sequence encodes CASSYGVIYNEQFF.

This clone was seen a single time. The chain has TRBV28 and TRBJ2-5; 9 bases fit TRBD1. Germline values: CDR1 MDHEN, CDR2 SYDVKM. Trimming cost V 4 bases and J 2 bases; bases outside gene matches: 5. The CDR3 has 15 residues. The CDR3 bases are TGTGCCAGCAGTTCATTAGGACAGGGGCAAGAGACCCAGTACTTC. It yields the protein CASSSLGQGQETQYF.